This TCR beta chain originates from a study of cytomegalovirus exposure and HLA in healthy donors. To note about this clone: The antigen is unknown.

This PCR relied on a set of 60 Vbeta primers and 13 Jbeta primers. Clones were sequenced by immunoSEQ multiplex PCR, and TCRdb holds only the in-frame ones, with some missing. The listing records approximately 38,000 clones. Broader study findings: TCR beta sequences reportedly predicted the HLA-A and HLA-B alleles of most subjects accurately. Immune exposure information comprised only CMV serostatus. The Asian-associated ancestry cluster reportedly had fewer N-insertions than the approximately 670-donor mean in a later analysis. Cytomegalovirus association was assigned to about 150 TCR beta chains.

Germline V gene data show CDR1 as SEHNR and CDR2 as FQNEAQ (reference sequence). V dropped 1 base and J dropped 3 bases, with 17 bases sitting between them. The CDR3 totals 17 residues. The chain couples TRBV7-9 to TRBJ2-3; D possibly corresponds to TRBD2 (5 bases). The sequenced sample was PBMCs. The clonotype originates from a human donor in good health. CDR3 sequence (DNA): TGTGCCAGCAGCTTAGTGGCCGTGACTCGGAGGACAGATACGCAGTATTTT. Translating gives CASSLVAVTRRTDTQYF.